The 25 T cell receptor beta chains below come from one sample, sequenced in a study of circulating CD8 cells and anti-PD-1 response in melanoma. Sorting of live CD3+CD8+TCRalphabeta+ cells by PD-1 and/or TIGIT gave four subsets. Each library started from roughly 16 ng of total RNA using the QIAseq Immune Repertoire TCR panel. One entry per CDR3 protein, called by TCRdb with MiXCR from the reads. Here the sample spans about 500 distinct CDR3 sequences, about a tenth being singletons. Sequenced material: CD8+ T cells from PBMCs, taken at baseline or after one month of anti-PD-1 therapy (not recorded which). Source of these receptors: a human donor with melanoma.

By frequency in the sample, this clonotype is large. The chain employs TRBV2 and TRBJ2-1; TRBD1 matches 7 bases. V trimming: 7 bases; J trimming: 3 bases; junction bases outside the gene matches: 9. The CDR3 extends over 15 amino acids. Germline lookup yields CDR1 SNHLY and CDR2 FYNNEI. The CDR3 reads CASNPGQLSYNEQFF. CDR3 bases: TGTGCCAGCAACCCGGGACAGCTAAGCTACAATGAGCAGTTCTTC.

By sample share, this clonotype is large. This chain connects TRBV19 to TRBJ1-2; no definite D call. The CDR3 contains 11 residues. V lost 6 bases, J lost 5 bases, and 7 bases lay in between. CDR1 and CDR2 from the germline V gene are LNHDA and SQIVND (reference sequence). The CDR3 DNA follows: TGTGCCAGTAGGACATCGTATGGCTACACCTTC. The encoded protein is CASRTSYGYTF.

This clonotype is deemed hyperexpanded (1% or more). V is TRBV11-2 and J is TRBJ2-2, with unresolved D. This CDR3 comprises 14 residues. Germline lookup yields CDR1 SGHAT and CDR2 FQNNGV. The ends were cut back, 2 bases at V and 1 base at J, with 5 bases in the middle. The CDR3: CASSLMRNTGELFF. CDR3 DNA sequence: TGTGCCAGCAGCTTAATGAGGAACACCGGGGAGCTGTTTTTT.

This clonotype is termed large. The chain combines TRBV7-3 with TRBJ2-1; D remains ambiguous. Per the germline V gene, CDR1 is SGHTA and CDR2 is FQGTGA. Trimming pared 1 base from V and 0 bases from J, leaving 13 bases between. This CDR3 comprises 17 residues. The CDR3 sequence: CASSLIGSPSSYNEQFF. The CDR3 nucleotides are TGTGCCAGCAGCTTAATCGGCAGCCCCAGCTCCTACAATGAGCAGTTCTTC.

By its share, this clonotype is large. This chain links TRBV12-3 or TRBV12-4 with TRBJ2-7; D might be TRBD2 (5 bases). The ends were cut back, 3 bases at V and 0 bases at J, with 12 bases in the middle. This CDR3 region has 15 residues. The CDR3 loop reads CASSFGDPLSYEQYF. The CDR3 DNA reads TGTGCCAGCAGTTTCGGGGATCCCCTCTCCTACGAGCAGTACTTC.

Relative to its sample, this clonotype is medium-sized. The CDR3 DNA is TGTGCCAGCAGTGAGGTCCTAGCGGGCACAGATACGCAGTATTTT. Its protein product is CASSEVLAGTDTQYF. The gene calls are TRBV2 and TRBJ2-3; 7 nucleotides align to TRBD2. The V segment lost 3 bases and the J segment 1 base; nucleotides outside the gene matches: 4. Germline V gene data show CDR1 as SNHLY and CDR2 as FYNNEI. CDR3 length: 15 amino acids.

This clonotype qualifies as large. The V and J genes are TRBV7-2 and TRBJ2-7; D gene unclear. Germline assignment: CDR1 SGHTA and CDR2 FQGNSA. The CDR3 totals 11 residues. The V and J ends lost 4 bases and 2 bases respectively, with 3 bases between them. The CDR3: CASSSTYEQYF. The CDR3 coding sequence is TGTGCCAGCAGCTCCACCTACGAGCAGTACTTC.

Judged by abundance, this clonotype is medium-sized. The chain combines TRBV7-3 with TRBJ2-2; weak D call: TRBD1 (7 bases). Trimming removed 5 bases at V and 3 bases at J, with 16 bases between. CDR1 is SGHTA, CDR2 FQGTGA, per germline. The CDR3 is 16 residues long. The CDR3 coding sequence is TGTGCCAGCAGCCCCGGAGACAGGGAGGACACCGGGGAGCTGTTTTTT. It specifies CASSPGDREDTGELFF.

Judged by abundance, this clonotype is hyperexpanded. The V gene is TRBV7-2, the J gene TRBJ2-1; D unresolved. Germline assignment: CDR1 SGHTA and CDR2 FQGNSA. Trimming shortened V by 1 base and J by 2 bases, and 9 bases separated the two germline ends. CDR3 length equals 15 residues. Here the CDR3 reads CASSLDGSTYNEQFF. The CDR3 nucleotides are TGTGCCAGCAGCTTAGACGGGTCAACCTACAATGAGCAGTTCTTC.

This clonotype is medium-sized (0.01 to 0.1%) within its sample. Since the CDR3 does not end with the conserved phenylalanine or tryptophan, this likely comes from a read error. The rearrangement joins TRBV10-3 to TRBJ2-7; a weak D match, TRBD1 (5 bases). The germline V and J ends were trimmed by 0 bases and 4 bases, with 13 bases remaining between them. The CDR3 loop spans 15 amino acids. Looked up from germline, CDR1 is ENHRY and CDR2 is SYGVKD. CDR3 sequence (DNA): TGTGCCATCAGTGAGTCGGGCAGGGCCCGATACGAGCAGTACCTC. Translating it yields CAISESGRARYEQYL.

This clonotype is labeled medium-sized. The chain recombines TRBV11-2 with TRBJ2-3; perhaps D is TRBD1 or TRBD2 (5 bases each). Germline CDR1 is SGHAT and CDR2 is FQNNGV. There are 15 residues in the CDR3. The germline V and J ends were trimmed by 8 bases and 3 bases, with 18 bases remaining between them. The CDR3 reads CASGRGFYRTDTQYF. The CDR3, as DNA: TGTGCCAGCGGACGGGGCTTCTATCGTACAGATACGCAGTATTTT.

By share, this clonotype counts as medium-sized. A single base separates this from a much larger clone, so it may be a read error. The conserved phenylalanine or tryptophan normally closing the CDR3 is absent here, so this likely arose from a read error. This chain uses TRBV7-3 with TRBJ2-3; 8 bases line up with TRBD2. Looked up from germline, CDR1 is SGHTA and CDR2 is FQGTGA. With V trimmed by 5 bases and J by 3 bases, 7 bases remained unmatched. The CDR3 contains 15 residues. The CDR3 region has the DNA TGTGCCAGCAGCCTTAGCGGGGCGGGAACAGATACGCAGTATCTT. Translation: CASSLSGAGTDTQYL.

Remarks on this clonotype: In this CDR3 the conserved last residue, phenylalanine or tryptophan, is missing, so a read error is likely. The limits of the CDR3 on the DNA are not certain, so only TCRdb's listed CDR3 is given. The chain joins TRBV11-2 to TRBJ1-1; TRBD1, the table's D call, was not compared with the DNA. Looked up from germline, CDR1 is SGHAT and CDR2 is FQNNGV. The CDR3 has 14 residues if both end residues are counted. The CDR3: CASSLGPGITEAFL.

In this sample, this clonotype is large. The gene calls are TRBV7-8 and TRBJ2-7; 10 positions agree with TRBD2. From germline, CDR1 is SGHVS and CDR2 FQNEAQ. Trimming removed 5 bases from V and 2 bases from J; junction bases left unmatched: 9. This CDR3 has 16 residues. The CDR3 protein is CASSPRTSGYPYEQYF. The CDR3 DNA sequence: TGTGCCAGCAGCCCGCGGACTAGCGGATACCCCTACGAGCAGTACTTC.

By its share, this clonotype is large. The CDR3 here is CASSDALAGEQETQYF. CDR3 sequence (DNA): TGTGCCAGCAGTGACGCACTAGCGGGGGAACAAGAGACCCAGTACTTC. The chain joins TRBV2 to TRBJ2-5; TRBD2 matches 11 bases. V was clipped by 3 bases and J by 2 bases; unmatched bases: 5. Germline V lookup: CDR1 SNHLY, CDR2 FYNNEI. The CDR3 contains 16 residues.

This clonotype ranks as medium-sized. This sequence joins TRBV5-1 and TRBJ2-2; D gene ambiguous. The CDR3 sequence is 16 residues long. The V gene's germline CDR1 is SGHRS and CDR2 YFSETQ. V was trimmed by 3 bases and J by 0 bases, leaving 12 bases between them. CDR3 in DNA: TGCGCCAGCAGCTGGGGATCCTACGCGAACACCGGGGAGCTGTTTTTT. Its protein is CASSWGSYANTGELFF.

Sample share makes this clonotype medium-sized. The rearrangement uses TRBV12-3 or TRBV12-4 and TRBJ2-2; TRBD2 aligns across 7 bases. J lost 6 bases, V lost 0 bases, and 1 base had no gene match. The CDR3 consists of 14 residues. The CDR3 DNA follows: TGTGCCAGCAGTTTAGCAGGGAGGGCCGGGGAGCTGTTTTTT. Protein product: CASSLAGRAGELFF.

This clonotype is classed as medium-sized. The chain couples TRBV15 to TRBJ2-2, with 10 nucleotides matching TRBD1. V was pared by 6 bases and J by 4 bases, with 11 bases of the junction left unmatched. CDR1 is LNHNV, CDR2 YYDKDF, per germline (reference sequence). The CDR3 has 17 amino acids. The CDR3 sequence is CATSNPSGQGLTGELFF. As DNA, the CDR3 is TGTGCCACCAGTAACCCCTCGGGACAGGGGCTCACCGGGGAGCTGTTTTTT.

Concerning this clonotype: A single base is all that separates this from a far larger clone, so a read error is likely. The genes are TRBV5-1 and TRBJ2-7, with D perhaps matching TRBD2 (7 bases). CDR1 SGHRS and CDR2 YFSETQ come from the germline V gene. The CDR3 extends over 15 amino acids. The CDR3 sequence is CASSPGGHGSYEQHF. DNA for the CDR3: TGTGCCAGCAGCCCCGGGGGGCACGGCTCCTACGAGCAGCACTTC.

Regarding this clonotype: The conserved phenylalanine or tryptophan is not found at the CDR3 terminus, so this likely reflects a read error. The chain joins TRBV7-3 to TRBJ1-2; D not resolved. V lost 4 bases, J lost 7 bases, and 13 bases lay in between. This CDR3 spans 13 amino acids. Germline CDR1 and CDR2: SGHTA and FQGTGA. CDR3 amino acids: CASSSIGLFGYTL. CDR3 sequence (DNA): TGTGCCAGCAGCTCAATCGGGCTTTTTGGCTACACCCTC.

This clonotype is labeled as medium-sized. The V gene is TRBV19, the J gene TRBJ2-2; weak D call: TRBD1 (5 bases). The V gene's germline CDR1 is LNHDA and CDR2 SQIVND (reference sequence). V lost 6 bases and J lost 4, with 9 bases in between. The CDR3 spans 13 residues. This chain's CDR3 is CASSPGPTGELFF. CDR3 DNA sequence: TGTGCCAGTAGCCCAGGGCCCACCGGGGAGCTGTTTTTT.

By share of the sample, this clonotype is large. The DNA of the CDR3 is TGTGCCAGCAGCTTAGTGGCACCCAACACCGGGGAGCTGTTTTTT. This sequence encodes CASSLVAPNTGELFF. This chain uses TRBV7-8 with TRBJ2-2; D uncertain. The CDR3 spans 15 residues. V was shortened by 1 base and J by 2 bases, with 8 bases between the two germline ends. Germline assignment: CDR1 SGHVS and CDR2 FQNEAQ.

This clonotype is categorized as large. This chain uses TRBV5-6 with TRBJ2-7, with a tentative D call TRBD2 (7 bases). The ends were cut back, 4 bases at V and 0 bases at J, with 14 bases in the middle. Looked up from germline, CDR1 is SGHDT and CDR2 is YYEEEE. This CDR3 has 15 residues. This CDR3 reads CASSPGGHGSYEQYF. CDR3 DNA sequence: TGTGCCAGCAGCCCCGGGGGGCACGGCTCCTACGAGCAGTACTTC.

This clonotype is medium-sized (0.01 to 0.1%) in the sample. This chain connects TRBV14 to TRBJ2-5; 13 bases map to TRBD2. CDR1 SGHDN and CDR2 FVKESK come from the germline V gene. This CDR3 contains 15 residues. Germline trimming cut 4 bases from V and 9 bases from J; bases unmatched to any gene: 8. CDR3 bases: TGTGCCAGCAGCCTACTAGCGGGGGGGCCGAAGGCCCAGTACTTC. Protein product: CASSLLAGGPKAQYF.

By proportion, this clonotype is medium-sized. The chain links TRBV2 to TRBJ2-2, with 7 bases lining up with TRBD1. Trimming took 6 bases from V and 6 from J; bases not matched to a gene: 10. The length of the CDR3 is 15 residues. Germline V lookup: CDR1 SNHLY, CDR2 FYNNEI. Here the CDR3 DNA reads TGTGCCAGCAGCCCGGGACAGACAGCCCCCGGGGAGCTGTTTTTT. Protein: CASSPGQTAPGELFF.